A single sample is the source of the 3 T cell receptor beta chains below, sequenced in a study of blood T cells in healthy people across ages (dated by TCRdb to the mid-2010s). The library was generated by 5' RACE. The sequencer was an Illumina HiSeq 2500. A second PCR of roughly 7 to 11 cycles was performed with a sample-barcoded 5' primer and a J-beta primer mix. The public reads were reprocessed in TCRdb via fastp at Q25 and MiXCR, keeping in-frame beta chains. Each CDR3 protein appears once, grouped with its most common genes and DNA. This sample lists about 570,000 distinct CDR3 sequences; 25% to 35% were detected once. Of the sample, approximately 3.6% is held by the ten largest clones. This same sample was also taken into another study, of T cells of mothers and their children.

Source material: blood. Receptors were obtained from a boy aged 2-15 years in good health.

The J gene is TRBJ1-2, the V gene TRBV3-1; 11 bases map to TRBD1. This CDR3 region has 16 residues. Germline CDR1 reads LGHDT; CDR2 reads YNNKEL (reference sequence). With 4 bases clipped from V and 5 bases from J, the junction kept 9 bases outside the gene matches. Here the CDR3 DNA reads TGTGCCAGCAGCCCCACCGGACAGGGGGCAATATATGGCTACACCTTC. Protein product: CASSPTGQGAIYGYTF.

This chain connects TRBV2 to TRBJ2-1; TRBD1 might be the D (6 bases). Near its end, the DNA agrees better with TRBJ2-7, so the J call may be wrong. Germline lookup yields CDR1 SNHLY and CDR2 FYNNEI. This CDR3 spans 14 amino acids. The CDR3 loop is CASSEARGQHEQYF. The CDR3 DNA is TGTGCCAGCAGTGAAGCCCGTGGACAGCACGAGCAGTACTTC.

This clonotype appeared a few times. The chain has TRBV18 and TRBJ2-7; possible D gene TRBD1, 5 bases. Per germline, CDR1 KGHSH and CDR2 LQKENI. Trimming shortened V by 5 bases and J by 3 bases, and 17 bases separated the two germline ends. This CDR3 has 15 amino acids. CDR3 loop: CASSDDRPPLYEQYF. CDR3 DNA sequence: TGTGCCAGCTCAGACGACAGACCCCCTCTCTACGAGCAGTACTTC.